This T cell receptor beta chain originates from a study of identifying expanded T cells in peripheral blood. Here immunoSEQ multiplex PCR was the method, and the copy in TCRdb shows in-frame clones only, minus some. The data hold around 75,000 clones, with under 90% observed a single time. This CDR3 has 14 amino acids. The V and J ends lost 2 bases and 1 base respectively, with 7 bases between them. The germline gives CDR1 SGHNT, CDR2 YYREEE (reference sequence). Sequences were obtained from blood. The receptor comes from a person between 18 and 70 years old in good health. J is TRBJ2-4 and V is TRBV5-4; D possibly corresponds to TRBD2 (5 bases). The chain's CDR3 is CASSFGGAKNIQYF. The CDR3 bases are TGTGCCAGCAGCTTCGGCGGGGCCAAAAACATTCAGTACTTC.